The rows below give T cell receptor beta chains drawn from one sample of a study of identical twins. One entry per CDR3 protein results from TCRdb running MiXCR on the 5' RACE reads. The repertoire has hundreds of thousands of distinct CDR3 sequences, over 15% of them found once; the top ten carry approximately 14%. This same sample was also part of a study on T cells expressing NK-cell markers.

Input material: PBMCs. The receptors were gathered from a woman aged 18-29 years in good health. Both conserved end residues are part of each CDR3. D genes are given only for firm matches. Size values are once, few and many counts, or a class for expanded clones, and some rows have none.

abundance,d_gene,v_gene,j_gene,CDR3aa,CDR3nt
few,.,TRBV7-2,TRBJ2-5,CASSLAHYPGTSRETQYF,TGTGCCAGCAGCTTGGCTCATTATCCGGGGACCTCGAGGGAGACCCAGTACTTC
few,.,TRBV12-3/TRBV12-4,TRBJ2-1,CASSFRVVHEQFF,TGTGCCAGCAGTTTCCGAGTGGTCCATGAGCAGTTCTTC
.,.,TRBV6-1,TRBJ2-1,CATQRVSYNEQFF,TGTGCCACCCAAAGGGTATCCTACAATGAGCAGTTCTTC
.,.,TRBV5-6,TRBJ2-7,CASSPGRILHSYEQYF,TGTGCCAGCAGCCCCGGGCGGATACTACACTCCTACGAGCAGTACTTC
few,.,TRBV18,TRBJ2-1,CASSPIGSNEQFF,TGTGCCAGCTCACCGATAGGGAGCAATGAGCAGTTCTTC
.,.,TRBV4-1,TRBJ1-2,CASSQDGGVYGYTF,TGCGCCAGCAGCCAAGATGGGGGGGTCTATGGCTACACCTTC
few,TRBD2,TRBV5-1,TRBJ2-1,CASSLVLAESNEQFF,TGCGCCAGCAGCTTGGTACTAGCGGAATCCAATGAGCAGTTCTTC
.,.,TRBV20-1,TRBJ1-1,CSAREPGATEAFF,TGCAGTGCTAGAGAGCCAGGGGCCACTGAAGCTTTCTTT
.,TRBD2,TRBV10-3,TRBJ2-3,CAINAGGLRDTQYF,TGTGCCATCAATGCGGGGGGGCTTAGAGATACGCAGTATTTT
few,.,TRBV7-6,TRBJ1-4,CASGGAQENEKLFF,TGTGCCAGCGGCGGGGCACAGGAGAATGAAAAACTGTTTTTT
few,TRBD1,TRBV27,TRBJ2-1,CASSPTTGDEFF,TGTGCCAGCAGTCCAACGACAGGGGACGAGTTCTTC
.,.,TRBV4-3,TRBJ2-3,CASSQDSVTDTQYF,TGCGCCAGCAGCCAAGATTCAGTCACAGATACGCAGTATTTT
few,.,TRBV3-1,TRBJ2-7,CASSSPWEDIDYEQYF,TGTGCCAGCAGCTCCCCTTGGGAAGATATAGACTACGAGCAGTACTTC
few,TRBD2,TRBV7-9,TRBJ2-1,CASSTLSGGIGNEQFF,TGTGCCAGCAGTACCCTTTCGGGAGGAATTGGCAATGAGCAGTTCTTC
.,.,TRBV20-1,TRBJ2-1,CSASRRTVNNEQFF,TGCAGTGCTAGTCGCCGGACAGTTAACAATGAGCAGTTCTTC
few,.,TRBV6-2/TRBV6-3,TRBJ1-1,CASTYDGRKMTFF,TGTGCCAGCACCTACGACGGCAGGAAGATGACTTTCTTT
few,TRBD1,TRBV7-9,TRBJ1-2,CASSLLTGDYGYTF,TGTGCCAGCAGCCTATTGACAGGGGACTATGGCTACACCTTC
few,TRBD1,TRBV29-1,TRBJ1-5,CSASQDRAGSGPQHF,TGCAGCGCCTCCCAAGACAGGGCGGGGAGTGGGCCCCAGCATTTT
few,TRBD2,TRBV7-2,TRBJ2-1,CASSLGTSWSEQFF,TGTGCCAGCAGCTTAGGGACTAGCTGGAGTGAGCAGTTCTTC
few,.,TRBV4-1,TRBJ2-3,CASSREPTDTQYF,TGCGCCAGCAGCCGCGAACCCACAGATACGCAGTATTTT
.,.,TRBV11-2,TRBJ2-5,CASSFQGVGHQETQYF,TGTGCCAGCAGCTTTCAGGGTGTGGGTCATCAAGAGACCCAGTACTTC
.,.,TRBV20-1,TRBJ2-7,CSAAVTSSYEQYF,TGCAGTGCAGCGGTGACGAGCTCCTACGAGCAGTACTTC
.,.,TRBV18,TRBJ2-1,CASSHTTGEAEQFF,TGTGCCAGCTCACATACTACAGGGGAGGCTGAGCAGTTCTTC
few,.,TRBV7-2,TRBJ1-2,CASSLALRAVSYGYTF,TGTGCCAGCAGCTTAGCGCTTAGGGCAGTTAGCTATGGCTACACCTTC
many,.,TRBV7-6,TRBJ1-6,CASSLARLYNSPLHF,TGTGCCAGCAGCTTAGCGAGGCTATATAATTCACCCCTCCACTTT
many,.,TRBV6-5,TRBJ1-1,CASSYDRGGTEAFF,TGTGCCAGCAGTTACGACCGGGGCGGTACCGAAGCTTTCTTT